This TCR beta chain was sequenced during a study of Ad26.COV2.S vaccination and SARS-CoV-2 variants. Sample treatment: around 19 received Ad26.COV2.S at low or high dose, single or two shots; five or six received placebo; per-sample allocation not given. Specimen acquisition occurred on day 63 following the initial vaccine or placebo injection. The sample came from a Boston adult aged 18-55 years. Concerning this clone: The antigen is undetermined.

Notes on the study in general: Analyses of TCR breadth and depth may have underestimated total T cell responses.

V was shortened by 6 bases and J by 0 bases, with 12 bases between the two germline ends. CDR3 length: 15 amino acids. Per the germline V gene, CDR1 is SNHLY and CDR2 is FYNNEI. Sequencing used immunoSEQ multiplex PCR; TCRdb keeps in-frame clones, though not all of them. The sample includes approximately 500,000 clones, around 90% of them seen just once. The receptor's source is a person aged 18-60 years who received the Ad26.COV2.S COVID-19 vaccine or a placebo. Sequences were derived from peripheral blood, sampled in a trial of Ad26.COV2.S vaccine versus placebo. The chain has TRBV2 and TRBJ2-1; D is perhaps TRBD2 (5 bases). The CDR3 loop reads CASRETRSSYNEQFF. CDR3 bases: TGTGCCAGCAGGGAAACTAGGAGCTCCTACAATGAGCAGTTCTTC.